One sample yielded the 14 T cell receptor beta chains listed below, sequenced in a study of cytomegalovirus exposure and HLA in healthy donors (dated by TCRdb to about 2017). The protocol used for the library was the immunoSEQ multiplex PCR assay. For the multiplex PCR, a mixture combining 60 forward primers for TCR Vbeta segments and 13 reverse primers for TCR Jbeta segments was used. The immuneACCESS repertoire file appears here via TCRdb, limited to in-frame rearrangements. These files lack a portion of the clones; in checked studies, under half of the deficit traces to unresolved V genes, and the cause of the others is not known. This sample holds some 130,000 clones; roughly 80% were observed only once. Roughly 4.2% of the sample goes to the ten largest clones. Specimen: PBMCs. The receptors here all came from a woman between 40 and 55 years old in good health and CMV-seronegative.

The CDR3 bases are TGTGCCAGCAGCTTAGCGGGGGCGGGGGGCCAAGGGCCCCAAGAGACCCAGTACTTC. This sequence encodes CASSLAGAGGQGPQETQYF. The genes are TRBV7-9 and TRBJ2-5; 8 nucleotides agree with TRBD2. The CDR3 is 19 amino acids. J gave up 1 base and V 0 bases, and 13 bases lay outside the gene matches. The germline V gene has CDR1 SEHNR and CDR2 FQNEAQ (reference sequence).

The chain couples TRBV6-6 to TRBJ2-5; no reliable D call. V shed 6 bases and J shed 5 bases, with 7 bases lying between them. CDR3 size: 11 residues. Germline CDR1 is MNHNY and CDR2 is SVGAGI (reference sequence). The CDR3 spells CASSPRETQYF. For the CDR3, the DNA is TGTGCCAGCAGCCCGCGGGAGACCCAGTACTTC.

The sample holds a few counts of this clone. The gene calls are TRBV5-6 and TRBJ2-7; 11 nucleotides align to TRBD2. CDR1 is SGHDT, CDR2 YYEEEE, per germline. The V and J ends lost 4 bases and 4 bases, in that order; junction bases with no gene match: 7. There are 15 residues in the CDR3. In nucleotides, the CDR3 is TGTGCCAGCAGCCTACTAGCGGGAGTTTCTTACGAGCAGTACTTC. Translated, it gives CASSLLAGVSYEQYF. The full variable domain, its missing parts supplied by reference TRBV5-6 and TRBJ2-7, is DAGVTQSPTHLIKTRGQQVTLRCSPKSGHDTVSWYQQALGQGPQFIFQYYEEEERQRGNFPDRFSGHQFPNYSSELNVNALLLGDSALYLCASSLLAGVSYEQYFGPGTRLTVT.

The chain uses TRBV28 and TRBJ2-6; D not resolved. V shed 5 bases and J shed 2 bases, with 10 bases lying between them. This CDR3 has 15 amino acids. The germline V gene has CDR1 MDHEN and CDR2 SYDVKM. The CDR3 spells CASSPLLPGANVLTF. The CDR3 DNA follows: TGTGCCAGCAGTCCGCTACTGCCTGGGGCCAACGTCCTGACTTTC. The entire variable domain, with the rest obtained from reference TRBV28 and TRBJ2-6, is as follows: DVKVTQSSRYLVKRTGEKVFLECVQDMDHENMFWYRQDPGLGLRLIYFSYDVKMKEKGDIPEGYSVSREKKERFSLILESASTNQTSMYLCASSPLLPGANVLTFGAGSRLTVL.

The genes are TRBV5-1 and TRBJ2-3, with D possibly matching TRBD2 (5 bases). Trimming shortened V by 5 bases and J by 0 bases, and 10 bases separated the two germline ends. There are 14 residues in the CDR3. The germline V gene has CDR1 SGHRS and CDR2 YFSETQ. The CDR3 DNA follows: TGCGCCAGCAGGGCCGGGGTCAGCACAGATACGCAGTATTTT. Residues: CASRAGVSTDTQYF.

The chain joins TRBV4-1 to TRBJ2-7, with D possibly being TRBD2 (5 bases). CDR1 MGHRA and CDR2 YSYEKL come from the germline V gene. Trimming pared 1 base from V and 3 bases from J, leaving 13 bases between. CDR3 size: 15 residues. Here the CDR3 reads CASSQGALGIYEQYF. As DNA, the CDR3 is TGCGCCAGCAGCCAAGGGGCCCTCGGGATCTACGAGCAGTACTTC.

This clone was observed once. The gene calls are TRBV4-2 and TRBJ1-5; maybe TRBD1 (5 bases). Germline CDR1 is LGHNA and CDR2 is YNFKEQ. The CDR3 contains 14 residues. V lost 6 bases and J 5 bases, leaving 14 bases between the germline ends. The chain's CDR3 is CASSPGRGYQPQHF. CDR3 bases: TGTGCCAGCAGTCCCGGGAGGGGCTATCAGCCCCAGCATTTT.

The chain is built from TRBV6-5 and TRBJ2-7; TRBD2 aligns across 8 bases. V lost 6 bases, J lost 4 bases, and 8 bases stayed unmatched. The CDR3 loop spans 14 amino acids. CDR1 MNHEY and CDR2 SVGAGI come from the germline V gene. The CDR3 reads CASRRSGKGYEQYF. The CDR3 DNA follows: TGTGCCAGCAGGCGTAGCGGGAAGGGGTACGAGCAGTACTTC.

The genes are TRBV28 and TRBJ1-6, with D possibly TRBD1 on 5 matching bases. There are 16 residues in the CDR3. Germline V lookup: CDR1 MDHEN, CDR2 SYDVKM. V shed 5 bases and J shed 4 bases, with 15 bases lying between them. CDR3 region: CASSTRSGEYNSPLHF. Here the CDR3 DNA reads TGTGCCAGCAGTACTCGGTCGGGGGAATATAATTCACCCCTCCACTTT.

This clone is a singleton in its sample. V gene TRBV19 combines with J gene TRBJ2-3, with 8 positions matching TRBD1. From germline, CDR1 is LNHDA and CDR2 SQIVND (reference sequence). This CDR3 contains 15 residues. Trimming took 5 bases from V and 1 from J; bases not matched to a gene: 5. The CDR3 sequence is CASSSPTGGTDTQYF. CDR3 nucleotide sequence: TGTGCCAGTAGTTCCCCGACAGGGGGCACAGATACGCAGTATTTT.

The chain is built from TRBV14 and TRBJ1-6, with 7 positions matching TRBD1. The CDR3 runs to 14 residues. Losses at the gene ends were 4 bases for V and 7 bases for J; bases not matched to a gene: 4. Germline V gene lookup returns CDR1 SGHDN and CDR2 FVKESK. CDR3 coding DNA: TGTGCCAGCAGCCGCGCGGGACAGAATTCACCCCTCCACTTT. Translating gives CASSRAGQNSPLHF.

The rearrangement links TRBV6-1 to TRBJ2-7; D might be TRBD1 (6 bases). The CDR3 contains 13 residues. The germline V and J ends were trimmed by 7 bases and 0 bases, with 10 bases remaining between them. Germline loops: CDR1 MNHNS, CDR2 SASEGT. CDR3 residues: CASTRTASYEQYF. CDR3 DNA sequence: TGTGCCAGCACCCGGACAGCCTCCTACGAGCAGTACTTC.

The gene calls are TRBV7-6 and TRBJ2-5; a possible D gene is TRBD2 (6 bases). The CDR3 length is 15 residues. V was pared by 2 bases and J by 5 bases, with 15 bases between. CDR1 and CDR2 (germline): SGHVS, FNYEAQ. The CDR3 reads CASSLSGRLAETQYF. CDR3 in DNA: TGTGCCAGCAGCTTAAGCGGTAGGCTAGCGGAGACCCAGTACTTC. Filled out from reference TRBV7-6 and TRBJ2-5, the complete variable domain reads GAGVSQSPRYKVTKRGQDVALRCDPISGHVSLYWYRQALGQGPEFLTYFNYEAQQDKSGLPNDRFSAERPEGSISTLTIQRTEQRDSAMYRCASSLSGRLAETQYFGPGTRLLVL.

V usage is TRBV4-3 and J usage is TRBJ1-1; D possibly corresponds to TRBD1 (6 bases). V was cut by 0 bases and J by 4 bases, with 12 bases left in between. Germline V lookup: CDR1 LGHNA, CDR2 YSLEER. The CDR3 has 15 amino acids. The CDR3 DNA is TGCGCCAGCAGCCAAGATGGCGGGGGCCGCACTGAAGCTTTCTTT. This translates into CASSQDGGGRTEAFF.